A selection of T cell receptor beta chains follows, all from one sample in a study of OX40 agonist ivuxolimab in advanced cancers. Sequencing was performed with immunoSEQ multiplex PCR; in TCRdb, only in-frame clones are kept and a portion is missing. The table records about 73,000 clones, around 90% of them present only once. Sequences were derived from CD4+ or CD8+ T cells sorted from blood, sampled in a trial of the OX40 agonist ivuxolimab. These receptors all stem from an adult with an advanced solid tumor such as melanoma, head and neck, liver or kidney cancer. Each CDR3 is given with its conserved first and last residue. A D gene is named only where the DNA matches it firmly. Not all rows give a size; the values are once, few, many and, for expanded clones, a class.

v_gene,d_gene,abundance,j_gene,CDR3nt,CDR3aa
TRBV5-4,-,-,TRBJ1-2,TGTGCCAGCAGCTTGGAACGTTCTAACTATGGCTACACCTTC,CASSLERSNYGYTF
TRBV5-6,-,-,TRBJ2-7,TGTGCCAGCAGCTTGGGAGGGGGAAACTCCTACGAGCAGTACTTC,CASSLGGGNSYEQYF
TRBV4-2,-,once,TRBJ1-1,TGTGCCAGCAGCCAGACCCGGGACTCTTTCCCCCCCGCGCGGGCTTTCTTT,CASSQTRDSFPPARAFF
TRBV27,TRBD2,-,TRBJ2-3,TGTGCCAGCAGAAGCGGGGGGCGCACAGATACGCAGTATTTT,CASRSGGRTDTQYF
TRBV5-1,TRBD1,few,TRBJ1-4,TGCGCCAGCAGTCAAACAGGGGCCCGTAATGAAAAACTGTTTTTT,CASSQTGARNEKLFF
TRBV10-2,TRBD2,-,TRBJ2-1,TGCGCCAGCAGTGAGTCGGGAGGGGACAATGAGCAGTTCTTC,CASSESGGDNEQFF
TRBV5-4,-,-,TRBJ1-1,TGTGCCAGCAGCCAGACAGCGAACACTGAAGCTTTCTTT,CASSQTANTEAFF
TRBV7-9,-,-,TRBJ2-3,TGTGCCAGCAGTCCCGGGACAGCCGGGGGGGATACGCAGTATTTT,CASSPGTAGGDTQYF
TRBV10-2,TRBD2,-,TRBJ2-3,TGCGCCAGCAGTTCATTTCTGGCGGGGGGATCCCCTGGCACAGATACGCAGTATTTT,CASSSFLAGGSPGTDTQYF
TRBV7-9,TRBD1,-,TRBJ2-7,TGTGCCAGCAGTGTAGGGGGCTACCACGAGCAGTACTTC,CASSVGGYHEQYF
TRBV4-1,-,few,TRBJ1-5,TGCGCCAGCAGCCAAGAAGCAGGGCTGTTCAATCAGCCCCAGCATTTT,CASSQEAGLFNQPQHF
TRBV19,-,-,TRBJ2-3,TGTGCCAGTAGTATTTTCGGAGGCTCAGATACGCAGTATTTT,CASSIFGGSDTQYF
TRBV9,-,-,TRBJ1-1,TGTGCCAGCAGCGTAGGAACAGGGTGGGACACTGAAGCTTTCTTT,CASSVGTGWDTEAFF
TRBV6-1,-,-,TRBJ1-1,TGTGCCAGCACCGAAGCGGGGGGCACTGAAGCTTTCTTT,CASTEAGGTEAFF
TRBV19,-,-,TRBJ2-7,TGTGCCAGTACCAATGGGCCAGGGGTCGAGCAGTACTTC,CASTNGPGVEQYF
TRBV27,-,-,TRBJ2-7,TGTGCCAGCAGTTTAGTGGGGCACACCTACGAGCAGTACTTC,CASSLVGHTYEQYF
TRBV11-2,-,-,TRBJ1-2,TGTGCCAGCAGCTTAGATGGACCTATTGGCTACACCTTC,CASSLDGPIGYTF
TRBV28,-,once,TRBJ2-6,TGTGCCAGCAGTTTGGGGGCCCCGGGGGCCAACGTCCTGACTTTC,CASSLGAPGANVLTF
TRBV9,-,-,TRBJ1-4,TGTGCCAGCAGCGCCAACGACCCACAGGGCCTTAATGAAAAACTGTTTTTT,CASSANDPQGLNEKLFF
TRBV23-1,-,-,TRBJ2-4,TGCGCCAGCAGTCCACGCCTGGTAGGGGTATCCAAAAACATTCAGTACTTC,CASSPRLVGVSKNIQYF
TRBV7-9,-,few,TRBJ2-3,TGTGCCAGCAGCCTCCCGATCGGGACTCTCATCAGCACAGATACGCAGTATTTT,CASSLPIGTLISTDTQYF
TRBV9,-,-,TRBJ2-6,TGTGCCAGCAGCGTAGGGCGTCAGGGGACACTCTCTGGGGCCAACGTCCTGACTTTC,CASSVGRQGTLSGANVLTF
TRBV9,TRBD2,-,TRBJ2-1,TGTGCCAGCAGCGACCCCAGGATAGCGGGGAGGCAGTTCTTC,CASSDPRIAGRQFF
TRBV27,-,-,TRBJ2-7,TGTGCCAGCAGTTTATCGCTGGATACTTACGAGCAGTACTTC,CASSLSLDTYEQYF
TRBV7-3,TRBD2,-,TRBJ2-5,TGTGCCAGCAGCGCGGGACTAGAAGAGACCCAGTACTTC,CASSAGLEETQYF
TRBV25-1,-,-,TRBJ2-5,TGTGCCAGCAGTGGGGACGCTCGAGAGACCCAGTACTTC,CASSGDARETQYF
TRBV7-9,-,-,TRBJ1-2,TGTGCCAGCATCCCGGTCAGGGCCTACTATGGCTACACCTTC,CASIPVRAYYGYTF
TRBV5-1,-,-,TRBJ1-2,TGCGCCAGCAGCTTATCTCAGCGGACAGTCAGAGTGGCTAACTATGGCTACACCTTC,CASSLSQRTVRVANYGYTF
TRBV6-6,-,once,TRBJ1-2,TGTGCCAGCAGCTACCGGGGGGTTAACTATGGCTACACCTTC,CASSYRGVNYGYTF
TRBV9,-,-,TRBJ1-2,TGTGCCAGCAGCGTAGATTGGGCAGCTCCTAACTATGGCTACACCTTC,CASSVDWAAPNYGYTF
TRBV18,-,-,TRBJ1-4,TGTGCCAGCTCACCAGAGGACGGAGCTAATGAAAAACTGTTTTTT,CASSPEDGANEKLFF
TRBV19,TRBD1,-,TRBJ2-7,TGTGCCAGTAGTAGGGGACAGGGTAACGAGCAGTACTTC,CASSRGQGNEQYF
TRBV27,TRBD1,-,TRBJ2-7,TGTGCCAGCAGTTTGAGCAGGGGGTTTGACGAGCAGTACTTC,CASSLSRGFDEQYF
TRBV7-6,TRBD2,-,TRBJ2-5,TGTGCCAGCAGCTTAGGACCGGGACTAGAGGGGGAGACCCAGTACTTC,CASSLGPGLEGETQYF
TRBV4-2,-,-,TRBJ2-5,TGTGCCAGCAGCCAAGACGAGCAGGAGACCCAGTACTTC,CASSQDEQETQYF
TRBV13,-,-,TRBJ1-1,TGTGCCAGCAGCAGCAGCATGGGGGCTCTCGTGTACACTGAAGCTTTCTTT,CASSSSMGALVYTEAFF
TRBV7-9,-,-,TRBJ1-1,TGTGCCAGCAGCTTCCTGGACTGGAAGGAGACTGAAGCTTTCTTT,CASSFLDWKETEAFF
TRBV7-9,TRBD1,-,TRBJ1-1,TGTGCCAGCGGATCCGGGACAGGGTTTACTGAAGCTTTCTTT,CASGSGTGFTEAFF
TRBV2,-,-,TRBJ2-2,TGTGCCAGCAGTGAAGGGCAGAACACCGGGGAGCTGTTTTTT,CASSEGQNTGELFF
TRBV27,-,-,TRBJ2-1,TGTGCCAGCAGTTTTATATGGACTAAGGAGTACAATGAGCAGTTCTTC,CASSFIWTKEYNEQFF
TRBV5-1,-,-,TRBJ1-2,TGCGCCAGCAGCTCGGACAGCTATGGCTACACCTTC,CASSSDSYGYTF
TRBV5-6,TRBD1,few,TRBJ2-1,TGTGCCAGCAGCTTGGGGGGACAGTTCCTTTCCTATAATGAGCAGTTCTTC,CASSLGGQFLSYNEQFF
TRBV2,TRBD1,-,TRBJ1-5,TGTGCCACCCAAGGGACAGGGGGGTCCCAGCATTTT,CATQGTGGSQHF
TRBV7-8,TRBD2,-,TRBJ2-3,TGTGCCAGCAGCCGGGGGACTAGCGGAAGCACAGATACGCAGTATTTT,CASSRGTSGSTDTQYF
TRBV6-1,-,-,TRBJ1-2,TGTGCCAGCTCGGGCGGGGGAAGATATAACTATGGCTACACCTTC,CASSGGGRYNYGYTF
TRBV7-6,TRBD1,-,TRBJ2-1,TGTGCCAGCAGCTTAGGACAGGGGGCGCAAAATGAGCAGTTCTTC,CASSLGQGAQNEQFF
TRBV27,-,-,TRBJ1-1,TGTGCCAGCAGTACCCAGACAAACACTGAAGCTTTCTTT,CASSTQTNTEAFF
TRBV7-9,-,-,TRBJ1-2,TGTGCCAGCAGCGCCAGGGTCGGCTACACCTTC,CASSARVGYTF
TRBV19,-,-,TRBJ1-2,TGTGCCAGTAGTCAGTCGAGTTATGGCTACACCTTC,CASSQSSYGYTF
TRBV9,TRBD2,once,TRBJ2-7,TGTGCCAGCAGCCCGGGAGGATACGAGCAGTACTTC,CASSPGGYEQYF
TRBV7-3,TRBD2,-,TRBJ2-3,TGTGCCAGCAGCTTAGGACTAGCGGGGGTAGATACGCAGTATTTT,CASSLGLAGVDTQYF
TRBV14,TRBD2,-,TRBJ2-7,TGTGCCAGCAGCCAAGATGGGACTAGCGGATCCTACGAGCAGTACTTC,CASSQDGTSGSYEQYF
TRBV9,TRBD2,-,TRBJ2-1,TGTGCCAGCAGCGAAAGCGGGAGCGGAAATAAGCAGTTCTTC,CASSESGSGNKQFF
TRBV7-3,TRBD2,-,TRBJ2-1,TGTGCCAGCAGCTTACCGGGAGTAGCGGGGTACAATGAGCAGTTCTTC,CASSLPGVAGYNEQFF